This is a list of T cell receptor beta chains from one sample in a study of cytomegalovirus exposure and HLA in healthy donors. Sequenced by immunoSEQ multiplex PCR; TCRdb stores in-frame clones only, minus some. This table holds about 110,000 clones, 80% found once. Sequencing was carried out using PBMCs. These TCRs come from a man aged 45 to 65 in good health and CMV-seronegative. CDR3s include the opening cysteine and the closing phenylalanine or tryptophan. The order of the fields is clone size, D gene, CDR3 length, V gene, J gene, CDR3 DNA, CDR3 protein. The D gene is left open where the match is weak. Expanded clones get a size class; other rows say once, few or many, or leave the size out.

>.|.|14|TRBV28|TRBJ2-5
TGTGCCAGCAGTTTCCCCCAGTACCAAGAGACCCAGTACTTC
CASSFPQYQETQYF
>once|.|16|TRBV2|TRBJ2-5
TGTGCCAGCAGTATAGTGGGACTTCTACTAGGGGAGACCCAGTACTTC
CASSIVGLLLGETQYF
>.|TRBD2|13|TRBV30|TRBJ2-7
TGTGCCTGGACTATGGGTGCGGGGGGCGAGCAGTACTTC
CAWTMGAGGEQYF
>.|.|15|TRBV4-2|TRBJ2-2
TGTGCCAGCAGCCGAGGGACTGGGGACACCGGGGAGCTGTTTTTT
CASSRGTGDTGELFF
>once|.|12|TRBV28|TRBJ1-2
TGTGCCAGCAGTATCCCACAGGGAGGCTACACCTTC
CASSIPQGGYTF
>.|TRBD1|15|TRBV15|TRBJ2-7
TGTGCCACCAGCAGAGATGGGGACAGGGGGGACGAGCAGTACTTC
CATSRDGDRGDEQYF
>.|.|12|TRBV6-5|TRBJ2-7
TGTGCCAGCAGTTACTCGAGGGGGGAGCAGTACTTC
CASSYSRGEQYF
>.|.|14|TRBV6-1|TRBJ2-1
TGTGCCAGCACTTGGGGGGGGGCCTTCAATGAGCAGTTCTTC
CASTWGGAFNEQFF
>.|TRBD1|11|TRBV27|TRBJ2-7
TGTGCCAGCACACGACAGGGCCGGCAGTACTTC
CASTRQGRQYF
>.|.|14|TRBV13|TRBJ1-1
TGTGCCAGCAGCTTAGGCCGGGTGAACACTGAAGCTTTCTTT
CASSLGRVNTEAFF
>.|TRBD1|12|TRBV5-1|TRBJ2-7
TGCGCCAGCAGCTCACACAGGGGTGAGCAGTACTTC
CASSSHRGEQYF
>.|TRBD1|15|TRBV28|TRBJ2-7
TGTGCCAGCAGACGGGACAGGAGGAGCTCCTACGAGCAGTACTTC
CASRRDRRSSYEQYF
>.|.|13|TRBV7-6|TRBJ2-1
TGTGCCAGCAGCTTAAGGGGTGGGAATGAGCAGTTCTTC
CASSLRGGNEQFF
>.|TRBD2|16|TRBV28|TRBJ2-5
TGTGCCAGCAGTTTCGACGGAGCGGGGGGGCCAGGGACCCAGTACTTC
CASSFDGAGGPGTQYF
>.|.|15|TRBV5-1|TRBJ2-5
TGCGCCAGCAGCTTGACCCCCCCGGGACAAGAGACCCAGTACTTC
CASSLTPPGQETQYF
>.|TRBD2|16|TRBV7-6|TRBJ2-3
TGTGCCAGCAGCTTAGGGCTAGCGGGACTCACAGATACGCAGTATTTT
CASSLGLAGLTDTQYF
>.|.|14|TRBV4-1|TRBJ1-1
TGCGCCAGCAGCCACTCCGGGGGGATGAGTGAAGCTTTCTTT
CASSHSGGMSEAFF